The 16 T cell receptor beta chains below were found in one sample sequenced in a study of cytomegalovirus exposure and HLA in healthy donors. With 60 Vbeta and 13 Jbeta primers, the PCR was carried out. Sequencing was performed with immunoSEQ multiplex PCR; in TCRdb, only in-frame clones are kept and a portion is missing. The data contain fewer than 250,000 clones, 60% to 80% of them singletons. Material: PBMCs. These receptors were taken from a woman between 25 and 40 years old in good health and CMV-seropositive.

This sequence joins TRBV13 and TRBJ2-7; 8 bases align to TRBD1. The CDR3 has 17 amino acids. The germline V gene has CDR1 PRHDT and CDR2 FYEKMQ (reference sequence). With V trimmed by 2 bases and J by 2 bases, 11 bases remained unmatched. The CDR3 nucleotides are TGTGCCAGCAGCTTAACCGGCCGGCGGACAGGGACCTACGAGCAGTACTTC. The encoded protein is CASSLTGRRTGTYEQYF.

This chain uses TRBV6-5 with TRBJ2-5, with D maybe TRBD2 (6 bases). The CDR3 is made up of 13 amino acids. The V end was cut by 5 bases, the J end by 5 bases, with 12 bases between. Germline lookup yields CDR1 MNHEY and CDR2 SVGAGI. The CDR3 reads CASSRRAGETQYF. The CDR3 DNA sequence: TGTGCCAGCAGTCGGAGGGCCGGGGAGACCCAGTACTTC.

The chain recombines TRBV7-2 with TRBJ2-6, with D maybe TRBD1 (5 bases). V gave up 5 bases and J gave up 0 bases, with 8 bases separating them. This CDR3 has 15 amino acids. CDR1 and CDR2 (germline): SGHTA, FQGNSA. CDR3: CASSRQSSGANVLTF. The CDR3 bases are TGTGCCAGCAGCAGACAGAGCTCTGGGGCCAACGTCCTGACTTTC.

This clone appeared a few times. The chain uses TRBV27 and TRBJ2-1, with TRBD2 identical over 8 bases. The CDR3 sequence is 14 residues long. Unmatched junction bases numbered 6, after V lost 6 bases and J lost 5 bases. Germline V gene data show CDR1 as MNHEY and CDR2 as SMNVEV (reference sequence). The CDR3 spells CASRPGLVDNEQFF. Here the CDR3 DNA reads TGTGCCAGCAGGCCGGGACTAGTTGACAATGAGCAGTTCTTC.

This chain links TRBV9 with TRBJ1-3; TRBD1 is a possible D gene (6 bases). The V gene lost 3 bases and the J gene lost 2 bases, with 12 bases spanning the gap. Germline-derived CDR1 and CDR2 are SGDLS and YYNGEE. The CDR3 is 15 amino acids. The CDR3 sequence: CASSAGGQPGNTIYF. Written as DNA, the CDR3 is TGTGCCAGCAGCGCAGGAGGACAGCCTGGAAACACCATATATTTT.

The chain couples TRBV5-1 to TRBJ1-4, with TRBD1 matching 8 bases. Germline assignment: CDR1 SGHRS and CDR2 YFSETQ. The CDR3 length is 18 residues. Losses at the gene ends were 0 bases for V and 8 bases for J; bases not matched to a gene: 15. CDR3: CASSLGRGPGGVKEKLFF. For the CDR3, the DNA is TGCGCCAGCAGCTTGGGTCGTGGGCCAGGGGGCGTCAAGGAAAAACTGTTTTTT.

The chain recombines TRBV4-1 with TRBJ2-7; TRBD2 agrees at 13 bases. The CDR3 consists of 15 residues. Germline-derived CDR1 and CDR2 are MGHRA and YSYEKL. The ends lost 3 bases at V and 6 bases at J; junction bases unmatched: 5. The CDR3 DNA follows: TGCGCCAGCAGCCACGCCGGACTAGCGGGAGCCGAGCAGTACTTC. As protein: CASSHAGLAGAEQYF.

The chain carries TRBV5-1 and TRBJ2-3, with TRBD2 matching 13 bases. V lost 0 bases to trimming and J lost 5 bases; unmatched junction nucleotides: 6. This CDR3 is 17 amino acids long. The germline CDR1 and CDR2 sequences are SGHRS and YFSETQ. CDR3 sequence: CASSLGGLAGAQDTQYF. The CDR3 region has the DNA TGCGCCAGCAGCTTGGGTGGACTAGCGGGAGCTCAAGATACGCAGTATTTT. Complete variable domain (other parts from reference TRBV5-1 and TRBJ2-3): KAGVTQTPRYLIKTRGQQVTLSCSPISGHRSVSWYQQTPGQGLQFLFEYFSETQRNKGNFPGRFSGRQFSNSRSEMNVSTLELGDSALYLCASSLGGLAGAQDTQYFGPGTRLTVL.

The gene calls are TRBV5-1 and TRBJ2-5; D is undetermined. The CDR3 has 13 residues. Trimming left V 6 bases short and J 5 bases short, with 14 bases between. Germline assignment: CDR1 SGHRS and CDR2 YFSETQ. CDR3 DNA sequence: TGCGCCAGCAATCAGGTTCCCGCCGAGACCCAGTACTTC. The encoded protein is CASNQVPAETQYF.

This clone came up once. CDR3 sequence reads: CASSLNGGGNTEAFF. The CDR3 bases are TGTGCCAGCAGTTTAAATGGGGGAGGGAACACTGAAGCTTTCTTT. This chain links TRBV27 with TRBJ1-1; D may be TRBD1 (5 bases). V lost 2 bases, J lost 1 base, and 11 bases lay in between. Germline loops: CDR1 MNHEY, CDR2 SMNVEV (reference sequence). The CDR3 is 15 amino acids.

The chain employs TRBV2 and TRBJ2-1, with 14 nucleotides matching TRBD2. The J segment lost 12 bases and the V segment lost 6 bases, leaving 10 bases of the junction unmatched. Germline assignment: CDR1 SNHLY and CDR2 FYNNEI. This CDR3 comprises 15 residues. CDR3 in DNA: TGTGCCAGCAGCCCGGGACTAGCGGGAGAGATACCGCAGTTCTTC. It is translated as CASSPGLAGEIPQFF.

The chain combines TRBV18 with TRBJ1-5, with 8 bases lining up with TRBD1. Germline assignment: CDR1 KGHSH and CDR2 LQKENI. V trimming: 4 bases; J trimming: 2 bases; junction bases outside the gene matches: 4. This CDR3 region has 15 residues. The DNA of the CDR3 is TGTGCCAGCTCACTACCGGGACAGGGCAATCAGCCCCAGCATTTT. Amino acid sequence: CASSLPGQGNQPQHF.

This clone was counted a few times. The CDR3 here is CASSFQGARSEQFF. Here the CDR3 DNA reads TGCGCCAGCAGCTTTCAGGGGGCGAGGTCTGAGCAGTTCTTC. The chain employs TRBV5-1 and TRBJ2-1, with 8 bases aligning to TRBD1. Germline-derived CDR1 and CDR2 are SGHRS and YFSETQ. V dropped 2 bases and J dropped 9; count of bases not matched to a gene: 7. The CDR3 is 14 amino acids.

The chain joins TRBV2 to TRBJ2-7; 8 bases map to TRBD2. Looked up from germline, CDR1 is SNHLY and CDR2 is FYNNEI. The V segment lost 6 bases and the J segment 7 bases; nucleotides outside the gene matches: 8. This CDR3 contains 13 residues. CDR3 amino acids: CASRFGLALEQYF. The DNA of the CDR3 is TGTGCCAGCAGGTTCGGACTAGCCCTTGAGCAGTACTTC.

There are a few counts of this clone. V and J are TRBV13 and TRBJ1-3; 8 bases are a match to TRBD1. J gave up 4 bases and V 4 bases, and 6 bases lay outside the gene matches. Germline V CDR1 and CDR2: PRHDT, FYEKMQ (reference sequence). The CDR3 covers 15 residues. The CDR3 protein is CASSSTGEEGNTIYF. The DNA for the CDR3 is TGTGCCAGCAGCTCGACAGGGGAAGAAGGAAACACCATATATTTT.

The chain carries TRBV27 and TRBJ2-7; D unclear. This CDR3 region has 12 residues. V lost 5 bases, J lost 3 bases, and 8 bases lay in between. Germline CDR1 is MNHEY and CDR2 is SMNVEV (reference sequence). The CDR3 protein is CASSPNFYEQYF. The CDR3 nucleotides are TGTGCCAGCAGTCCAAATTTCTACGAGCAGTACTTC.